What follows are 15 T cell receptor beta chains derived from one specimen sequenced in a study of blood T cells in healthy people across ages. A second roughly 7 to 11 cycle PCR used barcoded and J-beta primers. Via MiXCR, TCRdb re-called the 5' RACE reads, giving one row per CDR3 protein. The sample contains some 1,800,000 distinct CDR3 sequences, roughly two fifths of which appear only once. The specimen was blood. The receptor source for this set is a human donor in good health.

This chain links TRBV11-1 with TRBJ2-5; the D gene is possibly TRBD1 (7 bases). Germline CDR1 SGHAT, CDR2 FQDESV (reference sequence). The V end lost 6 bases, the J end lost 0 bases, and 17 bases lay between the germline ends. CDR3 length: 16 amino acids. CDR3 sequence reads: CASRDQGGPNQETQYF. The CDR3 region has the DNA TGTGCCAGCAGGGACCAGGGGGGACCCAACCAAGAGACCCAGTACTTC.

Details on this clonotype: A much larger clone lies a single base off, so this may be a read error. V is TRBV29-1 and J is TRBJ2-3; TRBD1 agrees at 10 bases. CDR1 SQVTM and CDR2 ANQGSEA come from the germline V gene. The CDR3 contains 14 residues. The CDR3 reads CSVVPGQGIDSQYF. CDR3 nucleotide sequence: TGCAGCGTTGTCCCGGGACAGGGGATAGATTCGCAGTATTTT.

This clonotype was seen a few times. The gene calls are TRBV25-1 and TRBJ2-7; TRBD2 matches 7 bases. The CDR3 runs to 13 residues. The ends lost 3 bases at V and 3 bases at J; junction bases unmatched: 2. Germline V gene data show CDR1 as MGHDK and CDR2 as SYGVNS. The CDR3 loop reads CASSETSYYEQYF. The DNA of the CDR3 is TGTGCCAGCAGTGAGACTAGCTACTACGAGCAGTACTTC.

To note about this clonotype: It may be a read error: a sequence one base away is much more abundant. The CDR3, as DNA: TGTGCCAGCAGCACCTGGGATACGCAGTATTTT. Protein: CASSTWDTQYF. V is TRBV12-3 or TRBV12-4 and J is TRBJ2-3; D remains unclear. CDR3 length: 11 amino acids. The germline V and J ends were trimmed by 6 bases and 6 bases, with 7 bases remaining between them.

This clonotype was seen a handful of times. The chain employs TRBV19 and TRBJ1-2; the D gene is possibly TRBD1 (5 bases). Germline loops: CDR1 LNHDA, CDR2 SQIVND (reference sequence). CDR3 size: 13 residues. V lost 9 bases to trimming and J lost 6 bases, with 17 bases between them. This chain's CDR3 is CASGGKQLDGYTF. In nucleotides, the CDR3 is TGTGCCAGCGGGGGGAAGCAGCTAGATGGCTACACCTTC.

This clonotype was recorded a few times. The genes are TRBV7-2 and TRBJ2-7, with 7 bases fitting TRBD1. V lost 5 bases to trimming and J lost 4 bases; unmatched junction nucleotides: 5. This CDR3 contains 13 residues. The germline gives CDR1 SGHTA, CDR2 FQGNSA. The CDR3 loop reads CASSRGTVYEQYF. The CDR3 DNA is TGTGCCAGCAGCCGAGGGACAGTGTACGAGCAGTACTTC.

This rearrangement joins TRBV7-2 to TRBJ2-3; D is possibly TRBD2 (7 bases). Trimming took off 1 base at V and 4 bases at J, with 18 bases between the two ends. Germline V gene data show CDR1 as SGHTA and CDR2 as FQGNSA. The CDR3 extends over 17 amino acids. This CDR3 is CASSLETPGGEADTQYF. Written as DNA, the CDR3 is TGTGCCAGCAGCTTAGAGACTCCGGGGGGCGAAGCAGATACGCAGTATTTT.

The chain uses TRBV7-9 and TRBJ2-3, with D uncertain. The ends were cut back, 4 bases at V and 2 bases at J, with 10 bases in the middle. Germline V gene data show CDR1 as SEHNR and CDR2 as FQNEAQ (reference sequence). The CDR3 sequence is 14 residues long. The CDR3 region has the DNA TGTGCCAGCAGCTCCAGACACGACACAGATACGCAGTATTTT. This encodes CASSSRHDTDTQYF.

The J gene is TRBJ2-1, the V gene TRBV9; 7 nucleotides align to TRBD2. The CDR3 loop spans 16 amino acids. V lost 4 bases and J lost 6; bases outside the gene matches: 13. The germline CDR1 and CDR2 sequences are SGDLS and YYNGEE. This CDR3 reads CASSPAGAGLSNEQFF. CDR3 coding DNA: TGTGCCAGCAGCCCCGCGGGAGCGGGGCTTAGCAATGAGCAGTTCTTC.

CDR3 residues: CASSLNGAGQQETQFF. In nucleotides, the CDR3 is TGTGCCAGCAGTTTGAACGGGGCGGGGCAACAAGAGACCCAGTTCTTC. V gene TRBV12-3 or TRBV12-4 combines with J gene TRBJ2-1, with D possibly TRBD2 on 6 matching bases. This CDR3 is built from 16 residues. The V end was cut by 3 bases, the J end by 13 bases, with 25 bases between.

This clonotype was seen a few times. The chain has TRBV5-1 and TRBJ2-3; 9 nucleotides align to TRBD1. The CDR3 totals 15 residues. CDR1 and CDR2 (germline): SGHRS, YFSETQ. J was trimmed by 6 bases and V by 3 bases; bases with no gene match: 8. The CDR3 is CASSSNRGRKDTQYF. The CDR3 bases are TGCGCCAGCAGCTCAAACAGGGGGCGCAAGGATACGCAGTATTTT.

This clonotype was found once. The chain combines TRBV30 with TRBJ1-2; D remains ambiguous. V was cut by 0 bases and J by 0 bases, with 5 bases left in between. CDR1 GTSNPN and CDR2 SVGIG come from the germline V gene (reference sequence). The CDR3 consists of 13 residues. This CDR3 is CAWSVSSNYGYTF. The DNA for the CDR3 is TGTGCCTGGAGTGTAAGTTCTAACTATGGCTACACCTTC.

The chain carries TRBV20-1 and TRBJ2-1, with 9 bases that match TRBD2. Germline values: CDR1 DFQATT, CDR2 SNEGSKA (reference sequence). The ends lost 5 bases at V and 3 bases at J; junction bases unmatched: 11. The CDR3 has 16 amino acids. The CDR3 DNA reads TGCAGTGCTCCGACCCTTAGCGGGGGCCTCTACAATGAGCAGTTCTTC. Amino acid sequence: CSAPTLSGGLYNEQFF.

The table lists this clonotype with a few counts. This chain uses TRBV15 with TRBJ1-5, with D perhaps matching TRBD1 (5 bases). Germline loops: CDR1 LNHNV, CDR2 YYDKDF (reference sequence). The ends were cut back, 0 bases at V and 1 base at J, with 13 bases in the middle. The CDR3 is 17 amino acids. The CDR3 protein is CATSRDRAGNSNQPQHF. In DNA, the CDR3 is TGTGCCACCAGCAGAGATCGCGCAGGGAACAGCAATCAGCCCCAGCATTTT.

The genes are TRBV7-9 and TRBJ1-1; no clear D. Trimming pared 5 bases from V and 7 bases from J, leaving 11 bases between. Per germline, CDR1 SEHNR and CDR2 FQNEAQ (reference sequence). This CDR3 is 12 amino acids long. The CDR3 nucleotides read TGTGCCAGCAGCCCTATGGGAGATGAAGCTTTCTTT. It codes for CASSPMGDEAFF.